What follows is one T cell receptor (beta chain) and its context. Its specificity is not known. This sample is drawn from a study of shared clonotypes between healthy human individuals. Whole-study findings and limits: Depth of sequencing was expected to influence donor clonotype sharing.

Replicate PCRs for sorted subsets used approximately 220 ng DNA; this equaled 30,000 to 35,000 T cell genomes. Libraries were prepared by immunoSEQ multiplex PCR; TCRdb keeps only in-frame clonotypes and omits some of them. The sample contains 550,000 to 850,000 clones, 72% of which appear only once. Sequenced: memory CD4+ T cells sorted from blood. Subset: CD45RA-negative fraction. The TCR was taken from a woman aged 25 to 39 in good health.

CDR3 region: CASSASGSSNEQFF. The DNA for the CDR3 is TGTGCCAGCAGCGCAAGCGGGAGCTCCAATGAGCAGTTCTTC. This sequence joins TRBV9 and TRBJ2-1, with TRBD2 identical over 8 bases. The CDR3 totals 14 residues. The trim removed 3 bases at V and 6 bases at J, leaving 5 bases unmatched. Germline-derived CDR1 and CDR2 are SGDLS and YYNGEE.